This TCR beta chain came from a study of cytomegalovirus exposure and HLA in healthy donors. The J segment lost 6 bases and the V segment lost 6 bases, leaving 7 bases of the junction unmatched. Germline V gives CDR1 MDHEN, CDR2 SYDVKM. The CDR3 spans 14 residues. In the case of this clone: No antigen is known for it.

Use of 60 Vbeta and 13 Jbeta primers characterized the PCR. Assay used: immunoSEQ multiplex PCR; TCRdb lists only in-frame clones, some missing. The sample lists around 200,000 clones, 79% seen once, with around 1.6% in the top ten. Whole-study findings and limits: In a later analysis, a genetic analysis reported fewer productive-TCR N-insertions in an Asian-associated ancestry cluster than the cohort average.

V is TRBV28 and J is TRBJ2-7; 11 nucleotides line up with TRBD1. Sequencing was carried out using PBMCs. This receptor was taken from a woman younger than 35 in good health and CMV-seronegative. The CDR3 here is CASRTPGTGGEQYF. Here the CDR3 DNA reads TGTGCCAGCAGAACACCCGGGACAGGGGGCGAGCAGTACTTC.